This T cell receptor beta chain stems from a study of glioma-infiltrating T cells after dendritic cell vaccination. Germline V lookup: CDR1 SNHLY, CDR2 FYNNEI. Trimming took 1 base from V and 1 from J, leaving 11 bases between them. The length of the CDR3 is 16 residues. Method: immunoSEQ multiplex PCR; TCRdb's copy keeps in-frame clones and lacks some. The sample lists 80,000 to 95,000 clones, more than 70% occurring once. Isocitrate dehydrogenase mutation was absent in all glioblastoma patients. This clone has only one observation. This sample comprised blood, obtained before dendritic cell vaccination. The chain carries TRBV2 and TRBJ1-5; D not certain. This sequence was found in a human donor with glioblastoma. CDR3 bases: TGTGCCAGCAGTGAAGAAACTGGTCTAAGCAATCAGCCCCAGCATTTT. Its protein product is CASSEETGLSNQPQHF.